These 10 T cell receptor beta chains were all obtained from the same sample, sequenced in a study of cytomegalovirus exposure and HLA in healthy donors. This PCR relied on a set of 60 Vbeta primers and 13 Jbeta primers. The protocol was immunoSEQ multiplex PCR, while the TCRdb copy is restricted to in-frame clones and leaves out a portion. The sample includes roughly 300,000 clones, roughly 90% of them seen just once. The sample taken for sequencing was PBMCs. These receptors all stem from a man aged 35 to 55 in good health and CMV-seropositive.

The gene calls are TRBV27 and TRBJ2-1; D is unresolved. The CDR3 is 13 residues long. Trimming cost V 5 bases and J 8 bases, with 13 bases left between them. In germline, CDR1 is MNHEY, CDR2 SMNVEV (reference sequence). The CDR3 sequence: CASSPPRYDEQFF. The CDR3 nucleotides read TGTGCCAGCAGTCCCCCCCGTTATGATGAGCAGTTCTTC.

V gene TRBV6-5 combines with J gene TRBJ2-7; 8 positions match TRBD2. Germline V gives CDR1 MNHEY, CDR2 SVGAGI. CDR3 length: 15 amino acids. The V and J ends lost 6 bases and 3 bases, in that order; junction bases with no gene match: 10. Here the CDR3 DNA reads TGTGCCAGCAGCCTTAGCGGGGAGCCCTTCTACGAGCAGTACTTC. The encoded protein is CASSLSGEPFYEQYF.

The chain uses TRBV20-1 and TRBJ2-7; the D is unclear. Germline CDR1 DFQATT, CDR2 SNEGSKA (reference sequence). The CDR3 totals 11 residues. V was clipped by 6 bases and J by 2 bases, with 8 bases between them. CDR3 DNA sequence: TGCAGTGCCCCCGTAGCCTACGAGCAGTACTTC. Translated: CSAPVAYEQYF.

The J gene is TRBJ1-5, the V gene TRBV11-2; TRBD1 is a possible D gene (6 bases). Trimming cost V 3 bases and J 3 bases, with 6 bases left between them. The CDR3 consists of 13 residues. CDR1 and CDR2 (germline): SGHAT, FQNNGV. The CDR3 loop is CASSLGANQPQHF. The DNA of the CDR3 is TGTGCCAGCAGCTTGGGGGCCAATCAGCCCCAGCATTTT. Drawing the rest from reference TRBV11-2 and TRBJ1-5, the complete variable domain is EAGVAQSPRYKIIEKRQSVAFWCNPISGHATLYWYQQILGQGPKLLIQFQNNGVVDDSQLPKDRFSAERLKGVDSTLKIQPAKLEDSAVYLCASSLGANQPQHFGDGTRLSIL.

The chain is built from TRBV6-5 and TRBJ1-1; D remains ambiguous. Trimming took off 5 bases at V and 1 base at J, with 8 bases between the two ends. The length of the CDR3 is 13 residues. Germline V lookup: CDR1 MNHEY, CDR2 SVGAGI. The CDR3 DNA is TGTGCCAGCAGTACGACAAGGAACACTGAAGCTTTCTTT. Its protein product is CASSTTRNTEAFF.

The V gene is TRBV19, the J gene TRBJ1-1, with D possibly being TRBD1 (6 bases). The germline V and J ends were trimmed by 0 bases and 1 base, with 12 bases remaining between them. CDR1 is LNHDA, CDR2 SQIVND, per germline (reference sequence). The CDR3 has 16 residues. This CDR3 is CASSIDGGRPNTEAFF. The CDR3 nucleotides are TGTGCCAGTAGTATAGACGGGGGGCGTCCGAACACTGAAGCTTTCTTT.

The chain has TRBV11-2 and TRBJ2-5, with a tentative D call TRBD1 (6 bases). Deletions cut 5 bases from V and 3 bases from J, with 13 bases between. The CDR3 covers 14 residues. The germline gives CDR1 SGHAT, CDR2 FQNNGV. The CDR3 protein is CASSPSRQEETQYF. CDR3 nucleotide sequence: TGTGCCAGCAGCCCCTCCAGACAGGAAGAGACCCAGTACTTC.

This clone turned up a few times. J is TRBJ2-7 and V is TRBV4-3, with TRBD2 identical over 10 bases. With 2 bases clipped from V and 6 bases from J, the junction kept 7 bases outside the gene matches. There are 15 residues in the CDR3. Germline CDR1 and CDR2: LGHNA and YSLEER. The CDR3: CASSQLAAGGSEQYF. Here the CDR3 DNA reads TGCGCCAGCAGCCAATTGGCAGCGGGAGGGAGCGAGCAGTACTTC.

The chain carries TRBV5-6 and TRBJ1-1, with D tentatively TRBD1 (5 bases). CDR1 and CDR2 (germline): SGHDT, YYEEEE. The CDR3 consists of 14 residues. V dropped 10 bases and J dropped 6 bases, with 22 bases sitting between them. The CDR3 DNA sequence: TGTGCCGGCTTGACTCCGGGGGTCAAGGCTGAAGCTTTCTTT. Translating gives CAGLTPGVKAEAFF.

This clone was detected only a few times. The chain links TRBV7-9 to TRBJ1-4, with a possible D match to TRBD1 (5 bases). This CDR3 is 15 amino acids long. V lost 1 base and J 8 bases, leaving 14 bases between the germline ends. Germline V CDR1 and CDR2: SEHNR, FQNEAQ (reference sequence). Here the CDR3 DNA reads TGTGCCAGCAGCTTAGGTGGGGGGAAAGAAGAAAAACTGTTTTTT. Its translation: CASSLGGGKEEKLFF.